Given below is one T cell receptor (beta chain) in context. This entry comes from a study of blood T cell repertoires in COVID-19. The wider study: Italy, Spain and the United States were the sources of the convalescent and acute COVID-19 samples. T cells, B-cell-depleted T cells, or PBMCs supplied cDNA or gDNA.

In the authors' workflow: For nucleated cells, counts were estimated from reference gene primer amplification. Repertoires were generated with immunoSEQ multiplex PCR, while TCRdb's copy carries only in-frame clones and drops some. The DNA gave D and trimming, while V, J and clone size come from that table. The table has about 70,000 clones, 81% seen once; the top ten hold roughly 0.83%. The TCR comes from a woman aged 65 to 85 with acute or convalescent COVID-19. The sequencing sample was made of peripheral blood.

CDR3 bases: TGTGCCAGCTGCCGGGACAGGGCGTACAATGAGCAGTTCTTC. Its translation: CASCRDRAYNEQFF. J is TRBJ2-1 and V is TRBV2; 9 nucleotides agree with TRBD1. Germline V gene lookup returns CDR1 SNHLY and CDR2 FYNNEI. The CDR3 loop spans 14 amino acids. V gave up 8 bases and J gave up 4 bases; unmatched junction bases: 6.